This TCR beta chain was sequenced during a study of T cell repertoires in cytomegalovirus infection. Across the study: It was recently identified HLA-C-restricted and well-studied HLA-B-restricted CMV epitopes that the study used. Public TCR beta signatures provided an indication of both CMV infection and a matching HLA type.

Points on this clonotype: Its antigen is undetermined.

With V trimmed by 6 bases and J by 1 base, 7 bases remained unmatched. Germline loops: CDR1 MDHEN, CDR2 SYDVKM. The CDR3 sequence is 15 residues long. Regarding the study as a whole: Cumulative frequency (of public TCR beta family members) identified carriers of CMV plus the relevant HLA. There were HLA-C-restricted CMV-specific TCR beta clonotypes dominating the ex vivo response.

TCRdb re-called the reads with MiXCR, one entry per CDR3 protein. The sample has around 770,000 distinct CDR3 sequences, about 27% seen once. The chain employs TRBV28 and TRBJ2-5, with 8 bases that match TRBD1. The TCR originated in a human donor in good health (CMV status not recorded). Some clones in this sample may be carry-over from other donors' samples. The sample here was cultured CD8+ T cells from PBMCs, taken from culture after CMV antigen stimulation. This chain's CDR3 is CASRPRTGLQETQYF. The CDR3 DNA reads TGTGCCAGCAGACCCCGGACAGGGCTCCAAGAGACCCAGTACTTC.